Listed here are 29 T cell receptor beta chains from one sample, sequenced in a study of T cells in Graves' hyperthyroidism and ophthalmopathy. Amplification of TCR beta CDR3 regions was performed using RNA transcripts as template. HTBI primers were used for first-round RT-PCR of the TCR CDR3. MiXCR was run by TCRdb on the multiplex PCR reads, yielding one entry per CDR3 protein. The sample has roughly 400,000 distinct CDR3 sequences, over 11% seen once. The sequencing sample was made of blood. The receptor source for this set is a middle-aged man with Graves' ophthalmopathy.

The chain carries TRBV5-1 and TRBJ2-3; no clear D gene. Germline V gene sequence: CDR1 SGHRS, CDR2 YFSETQ. This CDR3 is 15 amino acids long. V lost 4 bases and J 0 bases, leaving 12 bases between the germline ends. The CDR3 DNA reads TGCGCCAGCAGCGATGGCGGCAGAAGCACAGATACGCAGTATTTT. It translates to CASSDGGRSTDTQYF.

This clonotype appeared many times. V is TRBV2 and J is TRBJ1-4; a possible D gene is TRBD1 (6 bases). The ends were cut back, 7 bases at V and 8 bases at J, with 26 bases in the middle. In germline, CDR1 is SNHLY, CDR2 FYNNEI. There are 17 residues in the CDR3. CDR3 protein: CASNVGLWQGLGEKLFF. CDR3 nucleotide sequence: TGTGCCAGCAATGTCGGACTGTGGCAGGGGCTAGGCGAAAAACTGTTTTTT.

The rearrangement joins TRBV27 to TRBJ2-2; tentative D call: TRBD2 (6 bases). Germline V gene data show CDR1 as MNHEY and CDR2 as SMNVEV (reference sequence). V dropped 6 bases and J dropped 6 bases, with 14 bases sitting between them. The CDR3 length is 14 residues. The CDR3 region has the DNA TGTGCCAGCAGGGCCGGGACTTCTGCCGGGGAGCTGTTTTTT. It codes for CASRAGTSAGELFF.

This clonotype was picked up many times. V gene TRBV20-1 combines with J gene TRBJ1-1; TRBD1 might be the D (5 bases). This CDR3 spans 12 amino acids. Per the germline V gene, CDR1 is DFQATT and CDR2 is SNEGSKA (reference sequence). Trimming removed 6 bases at V and 6 bases at J, with 14 bases between. The CDR3 here is CSARRRGAEAFF. In DNA, the CDR3 is TGCAGTGCGAGGAGAAGGGGTGCTGAAGCTTTCTTT.

The CDR3 nucleotides read TGCGCCAGCAGTTCTGGGCGATCTGGGGCCAACGTCCTGACTTTC. Encoded protein: CASSSGRSGANVLTF. V and J are TRBV5-1 and TRBJ2-6; no definite D call. Between the trimmed V and J ends, which lost 5 bases and 1 base, there was a span of 10 bases. Germline CDR1 SGHRS, CDR2 YFSETQ. There are 15 residues in the CDR3.

The V and J genes are TRBV4-2 and TRBJ1-1, with a tentative D call TRBD1 (5 bases). The CDR3 sequence is 14 residues long. Germline CDR1 is LGHNA and CDR2 is YNFKEQ. Trimming pared 8 bases from V and 1 base from J, leaving 14 bases between. CDR3 nucleotide sequence: TGTGCCAGCCTTGAGGTTGGGGCGAACACTGAAGCTTTCTTT. It translates to CASLEVGANTEAFF.

This clonotype showed up just a few times. The gene calls are TRBV15 and TRBJ2-7; the match to TRBD2 covers 13 bases. The ends lost 6 bases at V and 4 bases at J; junction bases unmatched: 3. The germline CDR1 and CDR2 sequences are LNHNV and YYDKDF (reference sequence). The length of the CDR3 is 14 residues. DNA for the CDR3: TGTGCCACCAGTCGGACTAGCGGGAGTTACGAGCAGTACTTC. Its translation is CATSRTSGSYEQYF.

The table lists this clonotype with many counts. The V call is TRBV5-8, the J call TRBJ2-1; D call uncertain. The CDR3 is made up of 15 amino acids. Trimming took 1 base from V and 4 from J, leaving 12 bases between them. Germline CDR1 SGHTS, CDR2 YDEGEE. Written as DNA, the CDR3 is TGTGCCAGCAGCTTGTACCTAGGTGTTTACAATGAGCAGTTCTTC. Amino acid sequence: CASSLYLGVYNEQFF. Full variable domain (outside the CDR3, taken from reference TRBV5-8 and TRBJ2-1): EAGVTQSPTHLIKTRGQQATLRCSPISGHTSVYWYQQALGLGLQFLLWYDEGEERNRGNFPPRFSGRQFPNYSSELNVNALELEDSALYLCASSLYLGVYNEQFFGPGTRLTVL.

The chain recombines TRBV28 with TRBJ1-4, with no clear D. V lost 6 bases and J lost 8, with 19 bases in between. The CDR3 runs to 15 residues. Per germline, CDR1 MDHEN and CDR2 SYDVKM. The CDR3 protein is CASSPIIEASEKLFF. CDR3 bases: TGTGCCAGCAGCCCCATTATAGAGGCCAGCGAAAAACTGTTTTTT.

This clonotype was seen a handful of times. V usage is TRBV20-1 and J usage is TRBJ2-1; 11 bases are a match to TRBD2. The CDR3 runs to 15 residues. Unmatched junction bases numbered 10, after V lost 3 bases and J lost 9 bases. The germline gives CDR1 DFQATT, CDR2 SNEGSKA (reference sequence). CDR3 in DNA: TGCAGTGCTAGCTCCCTACTAGCGGGAGCAGGTGAGCAGTTCTTC. It encodes CSASSLLAGAGEQFF.

This clonotype was recorded at least ten times. As DNA, the CDR3 is TGCGCCAGCAGCTTGGAACGGACCGTCTCACCCCTCCACTTT. It codes for CASSLERTVSPLHF. This chain uses TRBV5-1 with TRBJ1-6; no firm D call. V lost 0 bases and J 10 bases, leaving 11 bases between the germline ends. This CDR3 has 14 residues. CDR1 SGHRS and CDR2 YFSETQ come from the germline V gene.

This CDR3 reads CASSDYGTYEQYF. The CDR3, as DNA: TGCGCCAGCAGCGACTACGGAACCTACGAGCAGTACTTC. This chain joins TRBV5-1 and TRBJ2-7; possible D gene TRBD2, 5 bases. The CDR3 is 13 residues long. CDR1 is SGHRS and CDR2 is YFSETQ in the germline V gene. Trimming left V 4 bases short and J 2 bases short, with 10 bases between.

This clonotype was found many times. The chain has TRBV5-1 and TRBJ2-2, with 12 bases aligning to TRBD1. From germline, CDR1 is SGHRS and CDR2 YFSETQ. The CDR3 spans 15 residues. After removal of 4 bases from V and 3 bases from J, the junction contained 1 base not matched to a gene. The CDR3 spells CASSRDRGHTGELFF. The DNA for the CDR3 is TGCGCCAGCAGCCGGGACAGGGGGCACACCGGGGAGCTGTTTTTT. The full variable domain, with the rest looked up from reference TRBV5-1 and TRBJ2-2, is KAGVTQTPRYLIKTRGQQVTLSCSPISGHRSVSWYQQTPGQGLQFLFEYFSETQRNKGNFPGRFSGRQFSNSRSEMNVSTLELGDSALYLCASSRDRGHTGELFFGEGSRLTVL.

This clonotype was recorded a few times. The CDR3 loop reads CASIPAGALSPLHF. The CDR3 DNA is TGTGCCAGCATCCCGGCGGGGGCCCTTTCACCCCTCCACTTT. The chain employs TRBV6-1 and TRBJ1-6; D is perhaps TRBD1 (6 bases). Per the germline V gene, CDR1 is MNHNS and CDR2 is SASEGT. CDR3 length: 14 amino acids. Trimming pared 7 bases from V and 9 bases from J, leaving 16 bases between.

This chain uses TRBV29-1 with TRBJ2-6; TRBD1 matches at 10 bases. The CDR3 length is 15 residues. V trimming: 4 bases; J trimming: 4 bases; junction bases outside the gene matches: 4. Germline loops: CDR1 SQVTM, CDR2 ANQGSEA. CDR3 sequence (DNA): TGCAGCGTTGGGGACAGGGGTGGCGGGGCCAACGTCCTGACTTTC. Translated: CSVGDRGGGANVLTF.

This clonotype was observed many times. This sequence joins TRBV27 and TRBJ2-1; 8 bases align to TRBD2. Germline V gives CDR1 MNHEY, CDR2 SMNVEV (reference sequence). V lost 8 bases and J lost 2; bases outside the gene matches: 11. This CDR3 has 16 amino acids. For the CDR3, the DNA is TGTGCCAGCGGAAAACCTAGCGGGCCGACCTACAATGAGCAGTTCTTC. Protein: CASGKPSGPTYNEQFF.

The chain recombines TRBV7-6 with TRBJ2-7, with D possibly being TRBD1 (6 bases). The CDR3 loop spans 12 amino acids. CDR1 is SGHVS and CDR2 is FNYEAQ in the germline V gene. V gave up 4 bases and J gave up 6 bases, with 10 bases separating them. The CDR3 DNA reads TGTGCCAGCAGCTCATCAGGGGCCGAGCAGTACTTC. As protein: CASSSSGAEQYF.

In its sample, this clonotype was seen many times. This chain connects TRBV3-1 to TRBJ2-5, with 10 bases that match TRBD2. J lost 4 bases, V lost 3 bases, and 2 bases had no gene match. The CDR3 sequence is 14 residues long. Per the germline V gene, CDR1 is LGHDT and CDR2 is YNNKEL (reference sequence). The CDR3 nucleotides are TGTGCCAGCAGCCACGAGCGGGAGGGAGAGACCCAGTACTTC. Its translation is CASSHEREGETQYF.

The CDR3 DNA is TGTGCCATCAGTGTCCGGGAGTATGGCTACACCTTC. Protein product: CAISVREYGYTF. This chain joins TRBV10-3 and TRBJ1-2; D call uncertain. Germline V CDR1 and CDR2: ENHRY, SYGVKD. The CDR3 consists of 12 residues. The V end was cut by 4 bases, the J end by 5 bases, with 8 bases between.

This clonotype was seen at least ten times. The genes are TRBV28 and TRBJ2-2; 8 nucleotides agree with TRBD1. Germline lookup yields CDR1 MDHEN and CDR2 SYDVKM. V was clipped by 4 bases and J by 3 bases; unmatched bases: 7. The CDR3 extends over 16 amino acids. The CDR3 region is CASSSATGADTGELFF. The CDR3, as DNA: TGTGCCAGCAGTTCCGCGACAGGGGCTGACACCGGGGAGCTGTTTTTT.

At least ten counts were recorded for this clonotype. This chain connects TRBV7-4 to TRBJ1-1; D unclear. Trimming shortened V by 2 bases and J by 8 bases, and 15 bases separated the two germline ends. This CDR3 is built from 14 residues. Germline-derived CDR1 and CDR2 are SGHVT and SQSDAQ. CDR3 region: CASSLYDRAREAFF. For the CDR3, the DNA is TGTGCCAGCAGCTTATATGACCGGGCGAGAGAAGCTTTCTTT.

This clonotype was counted between two and nine times. The chain joins TRBV7-9 to TRBJ2-3; perhaps TRBD2 as D (5 bases). With 4 bases removed from V and 2 bases from J, the gap between germline ends came to 13 bases. The CDR3 sequence is 15 residues long. The germline V gene encodes CDR1 SEHNR and CDR2 FQNEAQ (reference sequence). CDR3 nucleotides: TGTGCCAGCAGCTCTTGGAGGTCTATCACAGATACGCAGTATTTT. As protein: CASSSWRSITDTQYF.

At least ten counts were recorded for this clonotype. The J gene is TRBJ1-1, the V gene TRBV3-1; D unclear. The CDR3 is made up of 14 amino acids. V was cut by 1 base and J by 8 bases, with 14 bases left in between. The germline CDR1 and CDR2 sequences are LGHDT and YNNKEL (reference sequence). CDR3 protein: CASSQATATSEAFF. For the CDR3, the DNA is TGTGCCAGCAGCCAAGCGACGGCGACTTCGGAAGCTTTCTTT.

The chain carries TRBV12-3 or TRBV12-4 and TRBJ2-3; D tentatively reads TRBD1 or TRBD2 (6 bases each). Trimming left V 6 bases short and J 9 bases short, with 31 bases between. The CDR3 length is 18 residues. The CDR3 loop is CASSPTLRGPHSSRTQYF. As DNA, the CDR3 is TGTGCCAGCAGCCCAACCCTACGGGGGCCGCATTCCTCCCGAACGCAGTATTTT.

The sample holds many counts of this clonotype. V is TRBV18 and J is TRBJ1-1, with D hard to call. The CDR3 contains 13 residues. V lost 2 bases and J lost 9, with 13 bases in between. The germline V gene has CDR1 KGHSH and CDR2 LQKENI. CDR3 sequence: CASSPGTTDKAFF. The CDR3 nucleotides are TGTGCCAGCTCACCAGGTACAACCGACAAAGCTTTCTTT.

This clonotype was observed at least ten times. The chain joins TRBV11-2 to TRBJ1-3; 9 nucleotides match TRBD1. Germline V gene data show CDR1 as SGHAT and CDR2 as FQNNGV. Trimming removed 5 bases from V and 0 bases from J; junction bases left unmatched: 2. The CDR3 contains 15 residues. The CDR3 here is CASSVGQGSGNTIYF. The DNA for the CDR3 is TGTGCCAGCAGCGTGGGACAGGGCTCTGGAAACACCATATATTTT.

At least ten counts were recorded for this clonotype. The V and J genes are TRBV11-3 and TRBJ1-1; no clear D gene. The germline CDR1 and CDR2 sequences are SGHNT and YENEEA. Trimming left V 5 bases short and J 1 base short, with 11 bases between. This CDR3 comprises 14 residues. The CDR3 sequence: CASSNRPENTEAFF. As DNA, the CDR3 is TGTGCCAGCAGCAACCGACCGGAGAACACTGAAGCTTTCTTT.

This sequence joins TRBV19 and TRBJ1-5; unclear D gene. V lost 7 bases, J lost 7 bases, and 23 bases lay in between. This CDR3 comprises 16 residues. Germline V gives CDR1 LNHDA, CDR2 SQIVND (reference sequence). The CDR3 sequence: CASTVRVNLRGQPQHF. The CDR3 DNA is TGTGCCAGTACTGTTCGGGTGAATCTTCGAGGACAGCCCCAGCATTTT.

The chain couples TRBV10-3 to TRBJ2-7; D is possibly TRBD1 (7 bases). The length of the CDR3 is 15 residues. Trimming left V 6 bases short and J 4 bases short, with 19 bases between. Germline values: CDR1 ENHRY, CDR2 SYGVKD. The CDR3 is CAIREGGGGRYEQYF. For the CDR3, the DNA is TGTGCCATCAGGGAGGGAGGAGGGGGCCGGTACGAGCAGTACTTC.